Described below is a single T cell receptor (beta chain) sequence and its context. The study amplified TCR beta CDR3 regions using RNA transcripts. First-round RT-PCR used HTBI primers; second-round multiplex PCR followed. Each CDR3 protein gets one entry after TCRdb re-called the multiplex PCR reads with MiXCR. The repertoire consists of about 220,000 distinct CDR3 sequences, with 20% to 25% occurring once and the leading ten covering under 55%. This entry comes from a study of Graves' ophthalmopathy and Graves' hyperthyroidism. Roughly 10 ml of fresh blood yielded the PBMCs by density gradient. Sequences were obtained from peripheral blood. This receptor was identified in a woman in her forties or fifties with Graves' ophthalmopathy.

CDR3 protein: CATSAGGTNTGELFF. Written as DNA, the CDR3 is TGTGCCACCAGTGCGGGAGGGACGAACACCGGGGAGCTGTTTTTT. This chain links TRBV24-1 with TRBJ2-2; 8 bases are shared with TRBD2. CDR1 is KGHDR, CDR2 SFDVKD, per germline. The CDR3 spans 15 residues. J lost 0 bases, V lost 5 bases, and 1 base had no gene match.